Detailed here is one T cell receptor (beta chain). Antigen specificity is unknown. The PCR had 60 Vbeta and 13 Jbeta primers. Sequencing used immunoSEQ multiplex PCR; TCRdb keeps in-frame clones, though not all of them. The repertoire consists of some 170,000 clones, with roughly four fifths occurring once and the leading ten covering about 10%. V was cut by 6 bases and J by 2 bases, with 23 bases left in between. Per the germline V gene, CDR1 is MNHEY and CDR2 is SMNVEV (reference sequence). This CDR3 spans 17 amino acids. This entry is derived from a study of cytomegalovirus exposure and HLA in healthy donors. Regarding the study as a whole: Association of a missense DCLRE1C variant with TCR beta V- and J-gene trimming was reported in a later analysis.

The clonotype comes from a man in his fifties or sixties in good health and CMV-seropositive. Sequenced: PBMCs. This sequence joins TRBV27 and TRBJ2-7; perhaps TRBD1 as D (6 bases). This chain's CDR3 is CASSPALTGYLTYEQYF. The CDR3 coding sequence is TGTGCCAGCAGCCCTGCCCTTACAGGGTACCTAACCTACGAGCAGTACTTC.